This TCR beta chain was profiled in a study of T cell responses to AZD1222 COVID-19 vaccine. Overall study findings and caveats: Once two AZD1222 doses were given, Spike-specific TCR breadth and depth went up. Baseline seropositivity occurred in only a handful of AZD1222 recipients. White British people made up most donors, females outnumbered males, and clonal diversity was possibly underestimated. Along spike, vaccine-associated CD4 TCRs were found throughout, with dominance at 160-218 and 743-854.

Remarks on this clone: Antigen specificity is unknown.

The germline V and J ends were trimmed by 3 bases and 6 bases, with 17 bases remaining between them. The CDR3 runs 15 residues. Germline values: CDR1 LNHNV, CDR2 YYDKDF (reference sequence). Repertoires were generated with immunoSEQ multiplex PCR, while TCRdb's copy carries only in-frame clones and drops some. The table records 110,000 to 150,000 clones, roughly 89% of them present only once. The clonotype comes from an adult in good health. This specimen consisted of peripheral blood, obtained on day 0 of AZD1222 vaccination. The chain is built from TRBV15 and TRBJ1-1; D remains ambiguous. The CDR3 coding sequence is TGTGCCACCAGCAGCATAAGGGCTATTCTAGCTGAAGCTTTCTTT. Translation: CATSSIRAILAEAFF.